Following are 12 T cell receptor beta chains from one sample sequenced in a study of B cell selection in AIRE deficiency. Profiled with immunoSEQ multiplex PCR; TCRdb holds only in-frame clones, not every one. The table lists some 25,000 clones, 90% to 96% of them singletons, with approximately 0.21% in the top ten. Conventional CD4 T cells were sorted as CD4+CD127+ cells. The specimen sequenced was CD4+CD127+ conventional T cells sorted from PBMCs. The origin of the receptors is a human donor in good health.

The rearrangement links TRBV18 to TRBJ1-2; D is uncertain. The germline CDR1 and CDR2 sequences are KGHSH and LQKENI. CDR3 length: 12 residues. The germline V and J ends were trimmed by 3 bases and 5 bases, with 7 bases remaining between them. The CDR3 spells CASSPDKYGYTF. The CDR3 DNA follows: TGTGCCAGCTCACCTGACAAGTATGGCTACACCTTC.

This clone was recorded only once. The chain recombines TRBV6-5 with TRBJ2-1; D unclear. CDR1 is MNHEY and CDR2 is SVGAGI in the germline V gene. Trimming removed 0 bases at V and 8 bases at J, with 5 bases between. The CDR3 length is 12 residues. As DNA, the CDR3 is TGTGCCAGCAGTTACTCGAGACATGAGCAGTTCTTC. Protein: CASSYSRHEQFF.

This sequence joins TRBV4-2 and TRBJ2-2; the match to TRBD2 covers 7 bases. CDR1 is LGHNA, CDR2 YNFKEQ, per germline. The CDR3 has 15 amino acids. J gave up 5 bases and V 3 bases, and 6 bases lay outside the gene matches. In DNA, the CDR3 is TGTGCCAGCAGCCATTGGGGGGGAGAAACCGGGGAGCTGTTTTTT. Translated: CASSHWGGETGELFF.

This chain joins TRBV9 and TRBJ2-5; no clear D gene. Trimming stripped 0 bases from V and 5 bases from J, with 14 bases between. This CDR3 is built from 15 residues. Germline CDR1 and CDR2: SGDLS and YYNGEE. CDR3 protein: CASSVAGSSSETQYF. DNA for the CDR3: TGTGCCAGCAGCGTAGCTGGGTCTAGTTCGGAGACCCAGTACTTC.

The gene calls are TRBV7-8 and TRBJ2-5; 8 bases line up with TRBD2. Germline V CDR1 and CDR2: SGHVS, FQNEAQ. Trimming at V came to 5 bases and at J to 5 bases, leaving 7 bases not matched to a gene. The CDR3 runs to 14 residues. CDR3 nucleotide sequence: TGTGCCAGCAGCGGGCGGGGGGCCTCGGAGACCCAGTACTTC. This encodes CASSGRGASETQYF.

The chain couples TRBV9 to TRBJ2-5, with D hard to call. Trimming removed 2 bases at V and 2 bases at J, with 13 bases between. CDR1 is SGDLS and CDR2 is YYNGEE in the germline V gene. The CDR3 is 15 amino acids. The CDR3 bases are TGTGCCAGCAGCGTCTCCTTGACCGCACAAGAGACCCAGTACTTC. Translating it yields CASSVSLTAQETQYF.

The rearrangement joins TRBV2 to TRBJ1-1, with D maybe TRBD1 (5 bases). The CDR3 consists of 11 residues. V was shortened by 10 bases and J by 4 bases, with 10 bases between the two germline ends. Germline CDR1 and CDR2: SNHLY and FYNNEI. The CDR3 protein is CATSRGTEAFF. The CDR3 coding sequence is TGTGCCACGTCTAGGGGCACTGAAGCTTTCTTT.

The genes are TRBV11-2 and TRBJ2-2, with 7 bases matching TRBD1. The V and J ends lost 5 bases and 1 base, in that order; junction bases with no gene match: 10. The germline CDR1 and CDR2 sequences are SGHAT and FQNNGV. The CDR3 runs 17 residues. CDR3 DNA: TGTGCCAGCAGCCAAGGGGGCGCGCTACTGAACACCGGGGAGCTGTTTTTT. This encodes CASSQGGALLNTGELFF. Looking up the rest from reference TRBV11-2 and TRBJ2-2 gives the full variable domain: EAGVAQSPRYKIIEKRQSVAFWCNPISGHATLYWYQQILGQGPKLLIQFQNNGVVDDSQLPKDRFSAERLKGVDSTLKIQPAKLEDSAVYLCASSQGGALLNTGELFFGEGSRLTVL.

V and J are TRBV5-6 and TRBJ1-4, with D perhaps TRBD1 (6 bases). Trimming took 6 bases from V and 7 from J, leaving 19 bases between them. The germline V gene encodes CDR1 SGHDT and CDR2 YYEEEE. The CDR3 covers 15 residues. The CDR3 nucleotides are TGTGCCAGCACCGATGGGGGGGGCGCGGGTGAAAAACTGTTTTTT. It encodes CASTDGGGAGEKLFF.

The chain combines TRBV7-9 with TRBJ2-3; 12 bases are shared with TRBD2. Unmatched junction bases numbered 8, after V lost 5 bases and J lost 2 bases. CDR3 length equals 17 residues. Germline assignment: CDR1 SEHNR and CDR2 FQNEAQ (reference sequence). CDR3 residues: CASSGRRTSGNTDTQYF. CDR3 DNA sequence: TGTGCCAGCAGCGGCCGACGGACTAGCGGGAACACAGATACGCAGTATTTT.

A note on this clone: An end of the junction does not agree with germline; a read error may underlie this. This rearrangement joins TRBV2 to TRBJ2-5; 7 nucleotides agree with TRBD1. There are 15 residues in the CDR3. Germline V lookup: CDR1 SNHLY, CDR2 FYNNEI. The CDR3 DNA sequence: TGTGCCGGCAGTGAAAGGGGACAGCCCCAAGAGACCCAGTACTTC. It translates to CAGSERGQPQETQYF.

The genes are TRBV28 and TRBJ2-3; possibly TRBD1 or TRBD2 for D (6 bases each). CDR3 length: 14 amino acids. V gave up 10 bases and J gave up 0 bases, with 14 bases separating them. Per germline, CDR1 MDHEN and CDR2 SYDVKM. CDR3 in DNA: TGTGCCACCAGGGGCGGGACCAGCACAGATACGCAGTATTTT. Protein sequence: CATRGGTSTDTQYF.